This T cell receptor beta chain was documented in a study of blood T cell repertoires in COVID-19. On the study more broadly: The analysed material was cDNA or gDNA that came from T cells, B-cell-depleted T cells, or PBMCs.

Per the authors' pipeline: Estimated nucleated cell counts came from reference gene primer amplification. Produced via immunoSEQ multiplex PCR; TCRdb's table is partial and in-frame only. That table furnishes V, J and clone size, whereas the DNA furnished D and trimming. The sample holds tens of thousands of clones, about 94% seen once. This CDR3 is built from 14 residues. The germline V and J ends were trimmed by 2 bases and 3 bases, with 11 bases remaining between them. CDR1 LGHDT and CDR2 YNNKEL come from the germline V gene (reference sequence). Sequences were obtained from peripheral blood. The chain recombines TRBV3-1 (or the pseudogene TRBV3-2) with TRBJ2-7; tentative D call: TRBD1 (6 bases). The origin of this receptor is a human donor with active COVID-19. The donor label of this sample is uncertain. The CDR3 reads CASSQRGGNYEQYF. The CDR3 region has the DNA TGTGCCAGCAGCCAACGTGGGGGCAACTACGAGCAGTACTTC.